Below are 13 T cell receptor beta chains sequenced from a single sample in a study of blood T cells in healthy people across ages. A second PCR, run for roughly 7 to 11 cycles, used a sample-barcoded 5' primer plus a J-beta primer mix. One entry per CDR3 protein, called by TCRdb with MiXCR from the 5' RACE reads. The top ten hold approximately 21% of the sample, which has approximately 770,000 distinct CDR3 sequences, more than 45% seen once. Sequenced sample: blood. The receptors shown here come from a man aged 30 to 45 in good health.

This clonotype turned up a few times. The rearrangement uses TRBV29-1 and TRBJ2-3, with 7 bases aligning to TRBD2. Trimming at V came to 2 bases and at J to 3 bases, leaving 8 bases not matched to a gene. CDR1 is SQVTM, CDR2 ANQGSEA, per germline. This CDR3 has 15 residues. CDR3 in amino acids: CSVEKGLGVTDTQYF. CDR3 nucleotides: TGCAGCGTTGAAAAAGGACTAGGGGTGACAGATACGCAGTATTTT.

The rearrangement joins TRBV20-1 to TRBJ2-7; possibly TRBD1 or TRBD2 for D (5 bases each). CDR3 size: 13 residues. V was cut by 6 bases and J by 5 bases, with 17 bases left in between. Germline CDR1 is DFQATT and CDR2 is SNEGSKA (reference sequence). The CDR3 DNA is TGCAGTGCGGGGGTCCTTCGTACAGACGAGCAGTACTTC. Its translation is CSAGVLRTDEQYF.

This chain uses TRBV30 with TRBJ1-1, with a weak D call TRBD1 (6 bases). Looked up from germline, CDR1 is GTSNPN and CDR2 is SVGIG (reference sequence). CDR3 length equals 12 residues. V lost 1 base and J 8 bases, leaving 11 bases between the germline ends. The CDR3 nucleotides read TGTGCCTGGAGTGCAGGGGACATAGAAGCTTTCTTT. This codes for CAWSAGDIEAFF.

This rearrangement joins TRBV4-2 to TRBJ2-7; maybe TRBD2 (6 bases). Deletions cut 6 bases from V and 3 bases from J, with 27 bases between. The CDR3 totals 18 residues. The germline V gene encodes CDR1 LGHNA and CDR2 YNFKEQ. The CDR3 protein is CASRPTSGESVSGYEQYF. DNA of the CDR3: TGTGCCAGCAGGCCTACCTCCGGGGAGAGTGTTAGCGGCTACGAGCAGTACTTC.

The chain combines TRBV3-1 with TRBJ2-7; 9 nucleotides agree with TRBD1. Germline assignment: CDR1 LGHDT and CDR2 YNNKEL (reference sequence). The CDR3 contains 16 residues. V gave up 6 bases and J gave up 1 base; unmatched junction bases: 10. CDR3 sequence: CASSPTGGEGSYEQYF. CDR3 nucleotides: TGTGCCAGCAGTCCTACAGGGGGCGAAGGATCCTACGAGCAGTACTTC.

This clonotype has just one count. The chain recombines TRBV24-1 with TRBJ2-4; 9 bases agree with TRBD1. The J call is doubtful: the DNA matches TRBJ2-7 better. This CDR3 spans 15 amino acids. CDR1 is KGHDR, CDR2 SFDVKD, per germline. CDR3 in amino acids: CATSDSRQGGYEQYF. CDR3 coding DNA: TGTGCCACCAGTGATTCAAGACAGGGGGGCTACGAGCAGTACTTC.

The gene calls are TRBV10-3 and TRBJ2-7; D possibly corresponds to TRBD2 (5 bases). The CDR3 runs to 13 residues. CDR1 is ENHRY and CDR2 is SYGVKD in the germline V gene. Trimming took 6 bases from V and 7 from J, leaving 16 bases between them. CDR3 residues: CAIRTPEGREQYF. In DNA form, the CDR3 reads TGTGCCATCAGGACCCCAGAGGGCCGAGAGCAGTACTTC.

The chain links TRBV6-2 or TRBV6-3 to TRBJ2-5, with 8 bases fitting TRBD2. CDR3 size: 17 residues. Germline CDR1 reads MNHEY; CDR2 reads SVGEGT. V was pared by 10 bases and J by 1 base, with 17 bases of the junction left unmatched. In DNA, the CDR3 is TGTGCCACCGAACCTAGACCTAGCGGGTTGCCCCAAGAGACCCAGTACTTC. Its translation is CATEPRPSGLPQETQYF.

This chain uses TRBV2 with TRBJ2-7, with D unclear. Germline V CDR1 and CDR2: SNHLY, FYNNEI. V was shortened by 5 bases and J by 2 bases, with 16 bases between the two germline ends. The CDR3 spans 15 residues. The CDR3 DNA sequence: TGTGCCAGCAGTACGATAGCACCATCTACCTACGAGCAGTACTTC. It yields the protein CASSTIAPSTYEQYF.

The chain combines TRBV20-1 with TRBJ2-7; D is unclear. Trimming took 3 bases from V and 1 from J, leaving 10 bases between them. The germline CDR1 and CDR2 sequences are DFQATT and SNEGSKA (reference sequence). The CDR3 is 13 amino acids. The CDR3 protein is CSARGQDSYEQYF. CDR3 in DNA: TGCAGTGCTAGGGGTCAGGATTCCTACGAGCAGTACTTC.

About this clonotype: The junction differs from germline at one of its ends, possibly a read error. This chain connects TRBV7-9 to TRBJ2-4; D unresolved. CDR1 and CDR2 from the germline V gene are SEHNR and FQNEAQ (reference sequence). The CDR3 is made up of 14 amino acids. The CDR3 region is CAGSHELAKNIQYF. Written as DNA, the CDR3 is TGTGCCGGCAGCCACGAGTTAGCCAAAAACATTCAGTACTTC.

The rearrangement uses TRBV7-2 and TRBJ2-7; 7 bases agree with TRBD1. Germline V CDR1 and CDR2: SGHTA, FQGNSA. The ends lost 4 bases at V and 1 base at J; junction bases unmatched: 4. The CDR3 sequence is 14 residues long. The CDR3 sequence is CASSSPGQSYEQYF. CDR3 bases: TGTGCCAGCAGCTCGCCGGGACAGTCCTACGAGCAGTACTTC.

The V and J genes are TRBV25-1 and TRBJ1-2; the match to TRBD1 covers 7 bases. CDR1 MGHDK and CDR2 SYGVNS come from the germline V gene. This CDR3 region has 15 residues. After removal of 3 bases from V and 4 bases from J, the junction contained 8 bases not matched to a gene. Here the CDR3 reads CASSEGDSSPYGYTF. For the CDR3, the DNA is TGTGCCAGCAGTGAGGGGGACAGCTCCCCCTATGGCTACACCTTC.